This T cell receptor beta chain is drawn from a study of blood T cell repertoires in COVID-19. Background on the study: The United States, Italy and Spain were the sources of the acute and convalescent COVID-19 samples. The analysed material was cDNA or gDNA that came from T cells, B-cell-depleted T cells, or PBMCs.

Remarks on this clone: The sample holds other DNA sequences that translate to the same CDR3.

V shed 3 bases and J 5 bases; nucleotides not matched to a gene: 0. The CDR3 sequence is 12 residues long. Germline V gene sequence: CDR1 SGHTA, CDR2 FQGNSA. Study processing details: Reference gene primer amplification in the assay estimated nucleated cell counts. Method: immunoSEQ multiplex PCR; TCRdb's copy keeps in-frame clones and lacks some. That table furnishes V, J and clone size, whereas the DNA furnished D and trimming. Altogether about 60,000 clones are present, roughly 84% being singletons, with the ten largest covering roughly 6%. This chain links TRBV7-2 with TRBJ2-7; TRBD1 aligns across 8 bases. The specimen sequenced was peripheral blood. This sequence originates from a woman aged 70-85 years with acute or convalescent COVID-19. The CDR3 reads CASSLDRDEQYF. The CDR3, as DNA: TGTGCCAGCAGCTTGGACAGGGACGAGCAGTACTTC. The whole variable domain, filled in from reference TRBV7-2 and TRBJ2-7, reads GAGVSQSPSNKVTEKGKDVELRCDPISGHTALYWYRQSLGQGLEFLIYFQGNSAPDKSGLPSDRFSAERTGGSVSTLTIQRTQQEDSAVYLCASSLDRDEQYFGPGTRLTVT.